Listed below are T cell receptor beta chains from one sample, sequenced in a study of Graves' ophthalmopathy and Graves' hyperthyroidism. TCRdb ran MiXCR on the multiplex PCR reads and lists one entry per CDR3 protein. The data hold approximately 1.2 million distinct CDR3 sequences, with approximately 35% observed a single time. The sequenced material came from peripheral blood or thyroid tissue (not recorded which). The receptors come from an adult man with Graves' hyperthyroidism. CDR3s include the opening cysteine and the closing phenylalanine or tryptophan. A D gene is named only where the DNA matches it firmly. The size entry is marked missing in some rows and otherwise reads once, few, many or a size class.

abundance: many; v_gene: TRBV7-6; d_gene: TRBD2; j_gene: TRBJ2-5; CDR3nt: TGTGCCAGCAGCGCCAGGACTAGCATCGGAGAGACCCAGTACTTC; CDR3aa: CASSARTSIGETQYF
abundance: NA; v_gene: TRBV29-1; d_gene: TRBD2; j_gene: TRBJ2-7; CDR3nt: TGCAGCGCCAAGACTAGCTCGGGTTACAATGAGCAGTACTTC; CDR3aa: CSAKTSSGYNEQYF
abundance: NA; v_gene: TRBV27; d_gene: NA; j_gene: TRBJ1-5; CDR3nt: TGTGCCAGCAGTGCTCGGCCGCCCGATAGCAATCAGCCCCAGCATTTT; CDR3aa: CASSARPPDSNQPQHF
abundance: many; v_gene: TRBV10-1; d_gene: NA; j_gene: TRBJ2-2; CDR3nt: TGCGCCAGCAGAGAGGATGCCGGGGAGCTGTTTTTT; CDR3aa: CASREDAGELFF
abundance: once; v_gene: TRBV29-1; d_gene: NA; j_gene: TRBJ2-7; CDR3nt: TGCAGCGTTAAGCCTGGGAACTACGAGCAGTACTTC; CDR3aa: CSVKPGNYEQYF
abundance: many; v_gene: TRBV5-1; d_gene: NA; j_gene: TRBJ1-1; CDR3nt: TGCGCCAGCAGCTTTGCGGTCAGGGAGACTGAAGCTTTCTTT; CDR3aa: CASSFAVRETEAFF
abundance: NA; v_gene: TRBV29-1; d_gene: TRBD1; j_gene: TRBJ1-2; CDR3nt: TGCAACGTTGGGGACAGTTGGGGAAATGGCTACACCTTC; CDR3aa: CNVGDSWGNGYTF
abundance: NA; v_gene: TRBV6-1; d_gene: NA; j_gene: TRBJ2-7; CDR3nt: TGTGCCAGTAAACAGGGATGGGGCTACGAGCAGTACTTC; CDR3aa: CASKQGWGYEQYF
abundance: many; v_gene: TRBV12-3/TRBV12-4; d_gene: NA; j_gene: TRBJ1-3; CDR3nt: TGTGCCAGCAACCGAGGGACGGCCTCTGGAAACACCATATATTTT; CDR3aa: CASNRGTASGNTIYF
abundance: NA; v_gene: TRBV6-5; d_gene: NA; j_gene: TRBJ1-5; CDR3nt: TGTGCCAGCAGTCCGCACGTTCGGAACAATCAGCCCCAGCATTTT; CDR3aa: CASSPHVRNNQPQHF
abundance: NA; v_gene: TRBV7-8; d_gene: TRBD1; j_gene: TRBJ2-7; CDR3nt: TGTGCCAGCAGCTTTGACAGGGGGCACGACGAGCAGTACTTC; CDR3aa: CASSFDRGHDEQYF
abundance: many; v_gene: TRBV2; d_gene: NA; j_gene: TRBJ1-1; CDR3nt: TGTGCCAGCAGCCACGAGGGTCTCCCTGAAGCTTTCTTT; CDR3aa: CASSHEGLPEAFF
abundance: NA; v_gene: TRBV7-9; d_gene: NA; j_gene: TRBJ1-6; CDR3nt: TGTGCCAGCAGCTTAGGAACAGGGCACGCTCAGCCCCTCCACTTT; CDR3aa: CASSLGTGHAQPLHF
abundance: few; v_gene: TRBV6-5; d_gene: NA; j_gene: TRBJ1-1; CDR3nt: TGTGCCAGCGTAGGACAGAGCCTACCGAACACTGAAGCTTTCTTT; CDR3aa: CASVGQSLPNTEAFF
abundance: many; v_gene: TRBV7-8; d_gene: TRBD2; j_gene: TRBJ2-2; CDR3nt: TGTGCCAGCAGCACGGGACTAGCGGGGGGGCGCCCCGGGGAGCTGTTTTTT; CDR3aa: CASSTGLAGGRPGELFF
abundance: many; v_gene: TRBV14; d_gene: NA; j_gene: TRBJ1-6; CDR3nt: TGTGCCAGCAGCCAAGGGACAGTCTATAATTCACCCCTCCACTTT; CDR3aa: CASSQGTVYNSPLHF
abundance: NA; v_gene: TRBV5-1; d_gene: NA; j_gene: TRBJ1-5; CDR3nt: TGCGCCAGCAGTCCCACGGGGACCAAAGAGACCCAGCATTTT; CDR3aa: CASSPTGTKETQHF
abundance: many; v_gene: TRBV6-5; d_gene: NA; j_gene: TRBJ1-2; CDR3nt: TGTGCCAGCAGTTACACAGGGTCTGGCTACACCTTC; CDR3aa: CASSYTGSGYTF
abundance: few; v_gene: TRBV7-6; d_gene: NA; j_gene: TRBJ2-2; CDR3nt: TGTGCCAGCAGCCCGGACTACCCCACCGGGGAGCTGTTTTTT; CDR3aa: CASSPDYPTGELFF
abundance: few; v_gene: TRBV5-1; d_gene: NA; j_gene: TRBJ2-5; CDR3nt: TGCGCCAGCAGCTTGGCTCTAGGGATCTGGCAAGAGACCCAGTACTTC; CDR3aa: CASSLALGIWQETQYF
abundance: NA; v_gene: TRBV24-1; d_gene: TRBD1; j_gene: TRBJ1-2; CDR3nt: TGTGCCACCAGTGATCCGCGGACAGGAGGGACCTATGGCTACACCTTC; CDR3aa: CATSDPRTGGTYGYTF
abundance: many; v_gene: TRBV9; d_gene: NA; j_gene: TRBJ1-3; CDR3nt: TGTGCCAGCAGCGCCACAGTGGCTGGAAACACCATATATTTT; CDR3aa: CASSATVAGNTIYF
abundance: many; v_gene: TRBV2; d_gene: NA; j_gene: TRBJ2-2; CDR3nt: TGTGCCACCGTTGCCGGCCTTTATACCGGGGAGCTGTTTTTT; CDR3aa: CATVAGLYTGELFF
abundance: NA; v_gene: TRBV19; d_gene: NA; j_gene: TRBJ1-2; CDR3nt: NA; CDR3aa: CASSQQGINQPQHFGDGTSRYTF
abundance: NA; v_gene: TRBV29-1; d_gene: NA; j_gene: TRBJ1-1; CDR3nt: TGCAGCGCGTGGGGGGGCTTCAATGAAGCTTTCTTT; CDR3aa: CSAWGGFNEAFF
abundance: many; v_gene: TRBV4-3; d_gene: NA; j_gene: TRBJ2-5; CDR3nt: TGCGCCAGCAGCCCGGATTGGGCGACGTACCAAGAGACCCAGTACTTC; CDR3aa: CASSPDWATYQETQYF
abundance: NA; v_gene: TRBV6-6; d_gene: TRBD1; j_gene: TRBJ1-1; CDR3nt: TGTGCCAGCAGTGCTACAGGGGGCAGCACTGAAGCTTTCTTT; CDR3aa: CASSATGGSTEAFF
abundance: NA; v_gene: TRBV5-6; d_gene: TRBD1; j_gene: TRBJ1-1; CDR3nt: TGTGCCAGCAGCTTAAAAACAGGGGGTGGGAACACTGAAGCTTTCTTT; CDR3aa: CASSLKTGGGNTEAFF
abundance: NA; v_gene: TRBV29-1; d_gene: TRBD1; j_gene: TRBJ1-1; CDR3nt: TGCAGCGTTGAGAGGGTCACAGGGGACAGCCGTGAAGCTTTCTTT; CDR3aa: CSVERVTGDSREAFF
abundance: once; v_gene: TRBV7-9; d_gene: NA; j_gene: TRBJ1-1; CDR3nt: TGTGCCAGCAGCTTCAGGGGACTGGGGGGAGCTTTCTTT; CDR3aa: CASSFRGLGGAFF
abundance: few; v_gene: TRBV5-6; d_gene: NA; j_gene: TRBJ2-7; CDR3nt: TGTGCCAGCACGCGGGACCCCGGCTCCTACGAGCAGTACTTC; CDR3aa: CASTRDPGSYEQYF
abundance: NA; v_gene: TRBV2; d_gene: NA; j_gene: TRBJ1-5; CDR3nt: TGTGCCAGCAGTGAAGCTTACAGGTCCACTCAGATCAATCAGCCCCAGCATTTT; CDR3aa: CASSEAYRSTQINQPQHF
abundance: many; v_gene: TRBV5-6; d_gene: NA; j_gene: TRBJ2-6; CDR3nt: TGTGCCAGCAGCTCGGCCTTACACTCTGGGGCCAACGTCCTGACTTTC; CDR3aa: CASSSALHSGANVLTF
abundance: NA; v_gene: TRBV29-1; d_gene: TRBD2; j_gene: TRBJ2-5; CDR3nt: TGCAGCGCCCGGGGACTAGCGGGAGTTCAGGAGACCCAGTACTTC; CDR3aa: CSARGLAGVQETQYF
abundance: NA; v_gene: TRBV7-2; d_gene: NA; j_gene: TRBJ2-7; CDR3nt: TGTGCCAGCAGCTCGGATAGAAGGACCCCGCCCTACGAGCAGTACTTC; CDR3aa: CASSSDRRTPPYEQYF
abundance: NA; v_gene: TRBV15; d_gene: TRBD1; j_gene: TRBJ2-5; CDR3nt: TGTGCCACCAGCCAACCCGGGACAGTACAAGAGACCCAGTACTTC; CDR3aa: CATSQPGTVQETQYF
abundance: NA; v_gene: TRBV27; d_gene: TRBD2; j_gene: TRBJ2-7; CDR3nt: TGTGCCAGCAGTCCCGTAACTAGCGGGGGGATAAGTTCCTACGAGCAGTACTTC; CDR3aa: CASSPVTSGGISSYEQYF
abundance: NA; v_gene: TRBV11-2; d_gene: NA; j_gene: TRBJ1-3; CDR3nt: TGTGCCAGCAGCTTATGGGGGCTCGGAAACACCATATATTTT; CDR3aa: CASSLWGLGNTIYF
abundance: NA; v_gene: TRBV5-1; d_gene: NA; j_gene: TRBJ2-7; CDR3nt: TGCGCCAGCAGCGGGGGCGCTGGGACCTACGAGCAGTACTTC; CDR3aa: CASSGGAGTYEQYF
abundance: NA; v_gene: TRBV28; d_gene: TRBD1; j_gene: TRBJ2-7; CDR3nt: TGTGCCAGCAGTTCCACAGGGGGCTTAGGAGAGCAGTACTTC; CDR3aa: CASSSTGGLGEQYF
abundance: many; v_gene: TRBV7-6; d_gene: TRBD1; j_gene: TRBJ1-5; CDR3nt: TGTGCCAGCAGCCCCGGGACAGATAGCAATCAGCCCCAGCATTTT; CDR3aa: CASSPGTDSNQPQHF
abundance: few; v_gene: TRBV7-9; d_gene: TRBD1; j_gene: TRBJ2-3; CDR3nt: TGTGCCAGCAGCGACCCGGGACAGAGCACAGATACGCAGTATTTT; CDR3aa: CASSDPGQSTDTQYF
abundance: many; v_gene: TRBV9; d_gene: TRBD2; j_gene: TRBJ2-5; CDR3nt: TGTGCCAGCAGCGTGACTAGCGGGAGCGGAGAGACCCAGTACTTC; CDR3aa: CASSVTSGSGETQYF
abundance: many; v_gene: TRBV12-3/TRBV12-4; d_gene: TRBD1; j_gene: TRBJ1-2; CDR3nt: TGTGCCAGCAGTCAGGGGGGGGTGCGCGGCTACACCTTC; CDR3aa: CASSQGGVRGYTF
abundance: NA; v_gene: TRBV7-2; d_gene: NA; j_gene: TRBJ2-2; CDR3nt: TGTGCCAGCAGCCCGATCGAGATAGACTGGGGCGGGGAGCTGTTTTTT; CDR3aa: CASSPIEIDWGGELFF
abundance: many; v_gene: TRBV6-5; d_gene: NA; j_gene: TRBJ1-1; CDR3nt: TGTGCCAGCAGTGCCCCAGGGCGCGCTGAAGCTTTCTTT; CDR3aa: CASSAPGRAEAFF
abundance: NA; v_gene: TRBV29-1; d_gene: NA; j_gene: TRBJ2-6; CDR3nt: TGCAGCGCCCAGGGTTTTGGGTGGACTGAAGCTTTC; CDR3aa: CSAQGFGWTEAF
abundance: few; v_gene: TRBV20-1; d_gene: TRBD1; j_gene: TRBJ1-2; CDR3nt: TGCGGAAAGGGACAGGGAAGATCTAACTATGGCTACACCTTC; CDR3aa: CGKGQGRSNYGYTF
abundance: NA; v_gene: TRBV7-2; d_gene: NA; j_gene: TRBJ1-4; CDR3nt: TGTGCCAGCAGCCCCCCACGGGGGGAAGAAAAACTGTTTTTT; CDR3aa: CASSPPRGEEKLFF
abundance: NA; v_gene: TRBV7-2; d_gene: TRBD2; j_gene: TRBJ2-5; CDR3nt: TGCGCCAGCAGCCCCCGGACTAGCGGTGGGACCCAGTACTTC; CDR3aa: CASSPRTSGGTQYF
abundance: NA; v_gene: TRBV10-3; d_gene: TRBD1; j_gene: TRBJ1-5; CDR3nt: TGTGCCATCAGTGAGCCTACGGGACAGGGTTTATACCAGCCCCAGCATTTT; CDR3aa: CAISEPTGQGLYQPQHF
abundance: many; v_gene: TRBV2; d_gene: NA; j_gene: TRBJ2-5; CDR3nt: TGTGCCAGCAGTGAAGGTTTAGCGGAAGAGACCCAGTACTTC; CDR3aa: CASSEGLAEETQYF
abundance: few; v_gene: TRBV19; d_gene: TRBD1; j_gene: TRBJ1-1; CDR3nt: TGTGCCAGTAGTACCGGGACAGGGGTATTTACTGAAGCTTTCTTT; CDR3aa: CASSTGTGVFTEAFF
abundance: NA; v_gene: TRBV19; d_gene: NA; j_gene: TRBJ1-1; CDR3nt: TGTGCCAGCGGGTGGACTGGGCCCACTGAAGCTTTCTTT; CDR3aa: CASGWTGPTEAFF
abundance: few; v_gene: TRBV6-6; d_gene: NA; j_gene: TRBJ2-7; CDR3nt: TGTGCCAGCAGTTACTTCCAGGGGAGTTCAGCCTACGAGCAGTACTTC; CDR3aa: CASSYFQGSSAYEQYF